A selection of T cell receptor beta chains follows, all from one sample in a study of T-cell reconstitution after alpha-beta-depleted transplantation in children. From the PCR reads, TCRdb called clonotypes with MiXCR, one entry per CDR3 protein. This table has about 160,000 distinct CDR3 sequences, 11% appearing once. The source was PBMCs, collected before TCRalphabeta/CD19-depleted stem cell transplant. These receptors were collected from a boy between 2 and 10 years old with acute myeloid leukemia, due to receive a stem cell transplant. CDR3s include the opening cysteine and the closing phenylalanine or tryptophan. D genes are given only for firm matches. Clone size is stated in some rows and not others, as once, few, many or a class when expanded.

many | TRBJ1-5 | TRBV7-8 | NA | TGTGCCAGCAGCTTAGAGAGGGTGGGCAATCAGCCCCAGCATTTT | CASSLERVGNQPQHF
many | TRBJ2-4 | TRBV12-3/TRBV12-4 | NA | TGTGCCAGCAGTTTTACGACAGGTGGGGGAAACATTCAGTACTTC | CASSFTTGGGNIQYF
many | TRBJ1-2 | TRBV3-1 | NA | TGTGCCAGCAGCCAAGTTCCGGGGGCGAACTATGGCTACACCTTC | CASSQVPGANYGYTF
many | TRBJ1-1 | TRBV12-3/TRBV12-4 | TRBD1 | TGTGCCAGCAGTCCTACAGGGGGAAGTGAAGCTTTCTTT | CASSPTGGSEAFF
few | TRBJ1-1 | TRBV19 | NA | TGTGCCAGTAGTGGGAGGGAGTGGTTGAACACTGAAGCTTTCTTT | CASSGREWLNTEAFF
many | TRBJ2-3 | TRBV12-3/TRBV12-4 | NA | TGTGCCAGCAGTGAACGGGATACGCAGTATTTT | CASSERDTQYF
few | TRBJ1-2 | TRBV5-4 | NA | TGTGCCAGCAGCTTGGTCGCCAGGGCTAGTGGCTACACCTTC | CASSLVARASGYTF
many | TRBJ1-4 | TRBV5-4 | NA | TGTGCCAGCAGCCGCCCGGGGAATGAAAAACTGTTTTTT | CASSRPGNEKLFF
many | TRBJ1-3 | TRBV27 | NA | TGTGCCAGCAGTCCCTTCCGGGACGTCCGAAACACCATATATTTT | CASSPFRDVRNTIYF
many | TRBJ1-5 | TRBV27 | NA | TGTGCCAGCAGTAATGGGGGGCCCCAGCATTTT | CASSNGGPQHF
many | TRBJ2-2 | TRBV12-3/TRBV12-4 | NA | TGTGCCAGCAGGGCTAGTGGGTTTACCGGGGAGCTGTTTTTT | CASRASGFTGELFF
many | TRBJ1-2 | TRBV28 | TRBD1 | TGTGCCAGCAGTTTTCAGGGGGCGCACGGCTACACCTTC | CASSFQGAHGYTF
NA | TRBJ2-7 | TRBV11-2 | TRBD2 | TGTGCCAGCAGCTTAGATGGGGGGGGGTTTAGCTCCTACGAGCAGTACTTC | CASSLDGGGFSSYEQYF
many | TRBJ2-7 | TRBV7-9 | TRBD2 | TGTGCCAGCAGACCACCCATATCTAGCGGTCCCTACGAGCAGTACTTC | CASRPPISSGPYEQYF
many | TRBJ2-1 | TRBV20-1 | TRBD2 | TGCAGTGCTAGAGATCGCGGGGGATCCTACAATGAGCAGTTCTTC | CSARDRGGSYNEQFF
many | TRBJ1-3 | TRBV3-1 | NA | TGTGCCAGCAGCCAAGAGGGCCTAACCTCTGGAAACACCATATATTTT | CASSQEGLTSGNTIYF
NA | TRBJ2-7 | TRBV18 | TRBD1 | TGTGCCAGCTCTGGGACAGAAAGCTCCTACGAGCAGTACTTC | CASSGTESSYEQYF
NA | TRBJ2-1 | TRBV7-6 | TRBD2 | TGTGCCAGCAGCTTGCTGACTAGCAACGGTGAGCAGTTCTTC | CASSLLTSNGEQFF
many | TRBJ2-4 | TRBV28 | NA | TGTGCCAGCAGTGCCCGGAGTCTGGGAAGACTAGCCAAAAACATTCAGTACTTC | CASSARSLGRLAKNIQYF
many | TRBJ2-3 | TRBV5-5 | TRBD2 | TGTGCCAGCAGCTTGGCGGGGGGGCCGGGTGGCGCAGATACGCAGTATTTT | CASSLAGGPGGADTQYF
NA | TRBJ2-1 | TRBV19 | NA | TGTGCCAGTAGTATCGGTCCCGCCAGGGTTTACAATGAGCAGTTCTTC | CASSIGPARVYNEQFF
many | TRBJ2-2 | TRBV5-1 | NA | TGCGCCAGCAGCCACCTTCTGTCTGGAAAGAACACCGGGGATCTGTTTTTT | CASSHLLSGKNTGDLFF
many | TRBJ2-1 | TRBV5-1 | TRBD2 | TGCGCCAGCCGAACCCTGGCGGGAGTAGACAATGAGCAGTTCTTC | CASRTLAGVDNEQFF
many | TRBJ2-2 | TRBV15 | NA | TGTGCCACCAGCAGAGAGAGACAGAACACCGGGGAGCTGTTTTTT | CATSRERQNTGELFF
many | TRBJ1-1 | TRBV3-1 | NA | TGTGCCAGCAGCCAAGGGGCAGGGGAAGCTTTCTTT | CASSQGAGEAFF
many | TRBJ2-7 | TRBV20-1 | NA | TGCAGTGCTAGTGGGTGGTCCTACGAGCAGTACTTC | CSASGWSYEQYF
many | TRBJ2-2 | TRBV12-3/TRBV12-4 | NA | TGTGCCAGCACCGTGGGGCGGGCCCTCGGGCCCGGGGAGCTGTTTTTT | CASTVGRALGPGELFF
many | TRBJ2-3 | TRBV20-1 | TRBD2 | TGCAGTGCATCCCTAGCGGGAGCGGAAGATACGCAGTATTTT | CSASLAGAEDTQYF
many | TRBJ2-7 | TRBV15 | NA | TGTGCCACCAGCAGAGATAGAGGTGGGGACGAGCAGTACTTC | CATSRDRGGDEQYF
many | TRBJ2-7 | TRBV3-1 | NA | TGTGCCAGCAGCCTGGGGGCTCAGTCGGGCGAGCAGTACTTC | CASSLGAQSGEQYF
many | TRBJ1-1 | TRBV5-6 | NA | TGTGCCAGCAGCGTCGGGACTAGGACTGAAGCTTTCTTT | CASSVGTRTEAFF
many | TRBJ2-3 | TRBV13 | NA | TGTGCCAGCAGCTTAGGGCAGTCAGGGGTCACAGATACGCAGTATTTT | CASSLGQSGVTDTQYF
many | TRBJ1-2 | TRBV14 | NA | TGTGCCAGCAGCCAAGTTACGGGAGGGAACTATGGCTACACCTTC | CASSQVTGGNYGYTF
many | TRBJ1-2 | TRBV7-2 | NA | TGTGCCAGCAGCCTCCCGGGCGGGAGCGGGGATGGCTACACCTTC | CASSLPGGSGDGYTF
many | TRBJ2-1 | TRBV3-1 | TRBD2 | TGTGCCAGCAGCCAAGGGACTAGCGGGAGTAATGAGCAGTTCTTC | CASSQGTSGSNEQFF